A selection of T cell receptor beta chains follows, all from one sample in a study of blood T cells in healthy people across ages. TCRdb processed the 5' RACE reads anew with MiXCR; each CDR3 protein has one entry. The data contain some 880,000 distinct CDR3 sequences, under 40% of them singletons. Material for sequencing was blood. The receptors originated from a man between 18 and 29 years old in good health. CDR3s include the opening cysteine and the closing phenylalanine or tryptophan. The D gene is left open where the match is weak. For some rows the clone size is stated as once, few or many, or as a class when expanded; others skip it.

few	TRBD1	TRBV7-2	TRBJ2-3	TGTGCCAGCGGGGGACAGAACACAGATACGCAGTATTTT	CASGGQNTDTQYF
-	-	TRBV7-2	TRBJ1-4	TGTGCCAGCAGCTTAGGTGGGGGGTCGCATGAAAAACTGTTTTTT	CASSLGGGSHEKLFF
-	-	TRBV12-3/TRBV12-4	TRBJ2-5	TGTGCCAGCAGTTCCTCAGAGAAAGAGACCCAGTACTTC	CASSSSEKETQYF
few	-	TRBV21-1	TRBJ2-7	TGTGCCACCCCGTCGGGGGGGCCCACTACTACTAACGAGCAGTACTTC	CATPSGGPTTTNEQYF
many	TRBD1	TRBV4-1	TRBJ1-2	TGCGCCAGCAGCCAGGGGACAGGGGTGAACTATGGCTACACCTTC	CASSQGTGVNYGYTF
few	-	TRBV28	TRBJ1-6	TGTGCCAGCAGTGGGGGGAGCTCCTATAATTCACCCCTCCACTTT	CASSGGSSYNSPLHF
-	-	TRBV29-1	TRBJ2-1	TGCAGCGTTGAACGACTAAGTAGGCAGTTCTTC	CSVERLSRQFF
once	TRBD2	TRBV29-1	TRBJ2-3	TGCAGCGTTGAAGACGTATTAGCGGGAGGGCAGGATACGCAGTATTTT	CSVEDVLAGGQDTQYF
few	-	TRBV20-1	TRBJ2-3	TGCAGTGCTATGCCTTCAGGGGAAGTGGACATAGGTACGCAGTATTTT	CSAMPSGEVDIGTQYF
once	TRBD1	TRBV5-5	TRBJ2-7	TGTGCCAGCAGCCCCCTGGGGGGACAGGACCGCTACGAGCAGTACTTC	CASSPLGGQDRYEQYF
-	-	TRBV20-1	TRBJ2-5	TGCAGTGCTAGGGACAACTCTTTGTACCAAGAGGCCCAGTACTTC	CSARDNSLYQEAQYF
-	TRBD1	TRBV7-3	TRBJ2-3	TGTGCCAGCAGCTTAACAGGGGACAGGGGTGCAGATACGCAGTATTTT	CASSLTGDRGADTQYF
many	-	TRBV7-2	TRBJ2-7	TGTGCCAGCAGCACGACAGACTCCTACGAGCAGTACTTC	CASSTTDSYEQYF
many	-	TRBV25-1	TRBJ2-1	TGTGCCAGCAGTTACGGGTACAATGAGCAGTTCTTC	CASSYGYNEQFF
few	-	TRBV4-3	TRBJ2-7	TGCGCCAGCAGCCAAGATCTGTCCTACGGGCAGTACTTC	CASSQDLSYGQYF
-	TRBD1	TRBV5-8	TRBJ1-2	TGTGCCAGCAGACGGACAGGGGTGGGCGGCTACACCTTC	CASRRTGVGGYTF
-	TRBD1	TRBV29-1	TRBJ1-6	TGCAGCGTTGCACAGGGGAATTCACCCCTCCACTTT	CSVAQGNSPLHF
-	-	TRBV6-1	TRBJ2-1	TGTGCCAGCAGTGACTCAGTGAACAGGCCCTTCAATGAGCAGTTCTTC	CASSDSVNRPFNEQFF
-	-	TRBV25-1	TRBJ1-1	TGTGCCAGCACTGGGGGAAGTCCCACTGAAGCTTTCTTT	CASTGGSPTEAFF
many	TRBD1	TRBV3-1	TRBJ2-7	TGTGCCAGCAGCCAGGATGACAGGGGTTACGAGCAGTACTTC	CASSQDDRGYEQYF
-	-	TRBV12-3/TRBV12-4	TRBJ2-3	TGTGCCAGCAACCTCTCGGGCACAGATACGCAGTATTTT	CASNLSGTDTQYF
-	-	TRBV27	TRBJ1-6	TGTGCCAGCAGTGCACAGGGTCGGGGACTTAATTCACCCCTCCACTTT	CASSAQGRGLNSPLHF
-	TRBD1	TRBV2	TRBJ1-2	TGTGCCAGCAGTGAAGCGGCCTACAGGGGTGACTATGGCTACACCTTC	CASSEAAYRGDYGYTF
-	-	TRBV5-4	TRBJ2-1	TGTGCCAGCAGCTTGCTTTGGGACCCCTACAATGAGCAGTTCTTC	CASSLLWDPYNEQFF
-	-	TRBV5-6	TRBJ1-2	TGTGCCAGCAGCTTAGAGGAGTATGGCTACACCTTC	CASSLEEYGYTF
-	-	TRBV5-1	TRBJ2-1	TGCGCCAGCTACGGGGGGCGAGGGGTCCTCGACAATGAGCAGTTCTTC	CASYGGRGVLDNEQFF
-	-	TRBV9	TRBJ2-7	TGTGCCAGCAGCGTAGGGACAGAACTCCTCAATGAGCAGTACTTC	CASSVGTELLNEQYF
-	-	TRBV4-1	TRBJ1-5	TGCGCCAGCAGCCAAAGTTACACTTCCAATCAGCCCCAGCATTTT	CASSQSYTSNQPQHF
-	TRBD2	TRBV4-3	TRBJ2-3	TGCGCCAGCAGCCAAGGAGCGGGGGGGTCTAGCACAGATACGCAGTATTTT	CASSQGAGGSSTDTQYF
few	-	TRBV24-1	TRBJ1-5	TGTGCCACCAGTGATTCAGATACCAATCAGCCCCAGCATTTT	CATSDSDTNQPQHF
-	TRBD2	TRBV12-3/TRBV12-4	TRBJ2-1	TGTGCCAGCAGGGGGGGACTAGCGGGGAACAATGAGCAGTTCTTC	CASRGGLAGNNEQFF
few	-	TRBV7-2	TRBJ1-5	TGTGCCAGCAGCTTAGGGCGGTTGAGCAATCAGCCCCAGCATTTT	CASSLGRLSNQPQHF
-	-	TRBV28	TRBJ2-5	TGTGCCAGCAGTTTGGTATTGGGCGGGGAAGAGTCAGAGACCCAGTACTTC	CASSLVLGGEESETQYF
-	-	TRBV11-2	TRBJ1-4	TGTGCCAGCAGCTTAGGGCTTGGGGGCAATGAAAAACTGTTTTTT	CASSLGLGGNEKLFF
-	-	TRBV12-3/TRBV12-4	TRBJ2-7	TGTGCCAGCAGTTTAGAGGGTAACCTCGGGCTGGGCGAGCAGTACTTC	CASSLEGNLGLGEQYF
-	-	TRBV5-1	TRBJ2-5	TGCGCCAGCAGTCCGACAGGCCCGTCCTACAATGAGCAGTACTTC	CASSPTGPSYNEQYF
-	-	TRBV6-1	TRBJ2-1	TGTGCCAGCAGTGATCGGTCGGACAGTGCCGAAGAGCAGTTCTTC	CASSDRSDSAEEQFF
-	-	TRBV6-2/TRBV6-3	TRBJ1-1	TGTGCCGGCAGTGCGCGGACATATCGGAACACTGAAGCTTTCTTT	CAGSARTYRNTEAFF
many	-	TRBV10-3	TRBJ2-7	TGTGCCATCAGTGAGTCTCACAGGGCCTACGAGCAGTACTTC	CAISESHRAYEQYF
few	-	TRBV28	TRBJ2-5	TGTGCCAGCAGTTTATTGGCATTGAAGACCCAGTACTTC	CASSLLALKTQYF
-	TRBD1	TRBV28	TRBJ1-2	TGTGCCAGCAGGCCGCCCTCCGGGACAGAACTGGGCTCTGGCTACACCTTC	CASRPPSGTELGSGYTF